The 15 T cell receptor beta chains presented below share a single source sample, sequenced in a study of shared clonotypes between healthy human individuals. Assay: immunoSEQ multiplex PCR; the TCRdb copy retains only in-frame clones and omits some. Counted here are 2,500,000 or so clones, 85% to 95% occurring once; the ten biggest clones make up approximately 0.4%. The sequenced material came from naive CD4+ T cells from PBMCs. Subset defined: CD45RA+ positively selected. The source of these receptors is a young man in good health. Some clones in this sample may be carry-over from other donors' samples.

The count of this clone is one. The chain carries TRBV2 and TRBJ1-1, with D possibly matching TRBD1 (5 bases). The CDR3 covers 14 residues. From germline, CDR1 is SNHLY and CDR2 FYNNEI. The V end was cut by 3 bases, the J end by 5 bases, with 13 bases between. The CDR3 loop is CASSEARVGTEAFF. The CDR3 DNA reads as TGTGCCAGCAGTGAGGCCAGGGTGGGAACTGAAGCTTTCTTT.

This chain uses TRBV6-1 with TRBJ2-1; 8 nucleotides match TRBD1. The junction had 6 bases not matched to a gene; V was cut back by 2 bases and J by 3 bases. Germline V lookup: CDR1 MNHNS, CDR2 SASEGT. CDR3 size: 16 residues. The CDR3 reads CASSEYPQGGYNEQFF. CDR3 sequence (DNA): TGTGCCAGCAGTGAATACCCACAGGGGGGCTACAATGAGCAGTTCTTC.

The chain joins TRBV6-5 to TRBJ1-5; D unclear. CDR3 length equals 15 residues. Germline lookup yields CDR1 MNHEY and CDR2 SVGAGI. V lost 5 bases to trimming and J lost 1 base, with 12 bases between them. CDR3 nucleotides: TGTGCCAGCAGTAGCGATCCAGGCAGCAATCAGCCCCAGCATTTT. Residues: CASSSDPGSNQPQHF.

The V and J genes are TRBV2 and TRBJ1-1; D possibly corresponds to TRBD1 (6 bases). The CDR3 sequence is 13 residues long. Per germline, CDR1 SNHLY and CDR2 FYNNEI. Trimming stripped 9 bases from V and 5 bases from J, with 16 bases between. The CDR3 sequence is CASRAEGGTEAFF. The CDR3 nucleotides read TGTGCCAGTAGGGCCGAGGGGGGTACTGAAGCTTTCTTT.

The chain carries TRBV4-1 and TRBJ2-2; D call uncertain. V lost 2 bases and J lost 5, with 9 bases in between. The CDR3 has 14 residues. From germline, CDR1 is MGHRA and CDR2 YSYEKL. In DNA, the CDR3 is TGCGCCAGCAGCCAATCCGAGCGAACCGGGGAGCTGTTTTTT. Amino acids: CASSQSERTGELFF.

The chain is built from TRBV5-1 and TRBJ2-5, with D possibly being TRBD1 or TRBD2 (5 bases each). With 4 bases removed from V and 1 base from J, the gap between germline ends came to 11 bases. This CDR3 comprises 14 residues. Germline CDR1 reads SGHRS; CDR2 reads YFSETQ. The CDR3 reads CASSGGVVQETQYF. The DNA of the CDR3 is TGCGCCAGCAGCGGGGGAGTGGTCCAAGAGACCCAGTACTTC. Variable domain in full (rest from reference TRBV5-1 and TRBJ2-5): KAGVTQTPRYLIKTRGQQVTLSCSPISGHRSVSWYQQTPGQGLQFLFEYFSETQRNKGNFPGRFSGRQFSNSRSEMNVSTLELGDSALYLCASSGGVVQETQYFGPGTRLLVL.

CDR3 sequence: CASSKGWNTEAFF. The DNA for the CDR3 is TGTGCCAGTAGTAAGGGGTGGAACACTGAAGCTTTCTTT. The rearrangement uses TRBV19 and TRBJ1-1; D is possibly TRBD1 (5 bases). The CDR3 is 13 amino acids. The ends were cut back, 4 bases at V and 1 base at J, with 7 bases in the middle. Germline loops: CDR1 LNHDA, CDR2 SQIVND (reference sequence).

The chain uses TRBV28 and TRBJ2-1, with 8 positions matching TRBD2. Germline assignment: CDR1 MDHEN and CDR2 SYDVKM. J lost 5 bases, V lost 1 base, and 7 bases had no gene match. This CDR3 spans 16 amino acids. CDR3 sequence: CASSLSGLASHNEQFF. The CDR3 bases are TGTGCCAGCAGTTTATCCGGACTAGCTAGCCACAATGAGCAGTTCTTC.

As to this clone: The same CDR3 can be traced to other DNA sequences in this sample. This rearrangement joins TRBV6-1 to TRBJ1-2, with 7 bases matching TRBD1. The CDR3 spans 13 residues. The germline V gene encodes CDR1 MNHNS and CDR2 SASEGT. V lost 6 bases to trimming and J lost 3 bases; unmatched junction nucleotides: 4. CDR3 region: CASSVTGDYGYTF. CDR3 nucleotide sequence: TGTGCCAGCAGCGTAACAGGGGACTATGGCTACACCTTC.

The V and J genes are TRBV14 and TRBJ2-5, with 7 positions matching TRBD2. The CDR3 has 15 amino acids. The germline V gene encodes CDR1 SGHDN and CDR2 FVKESK. J gave up 5 bases and V 6 bases, and 12 bases lay outside the gene matches. CDR3 sequence: CASSPLPGTKETQYF. CDR3 DNA sequence: TGTGCCAGCAGTCCCTTACCCGGGACTAAGGAGACCCAGTACTTC.

The chain links TRBV7-9 to TRBJ2-1; D possibly corresponds to TRBD2 (6 bases). CDR1 is SEHNR and CDR2 is FQNEAQ in the germline V gene (reference sequence). V was pared by 2 bases and J by 3 bases, with 14 bases between. This CDR3 is built from 16 residues. CDR3: CASSLRGRLVYNEQFF. DNA for the CDR3: TGTGCCAGCAGCTTAAGGGGTCGACTAGTCTACAATGAGCAGTTCTTC.

V and J are TRBV10-3 and TRBJ2-7; 11 bases map to TRBD1. The CDR3 covers 13 residues. J was trimmed by 6 bases and V by 10 bases; bases with no gene match: 8. CDR1 and CDR2 (germline): ENHRY, SYGVKD. The CDR3 sequence: CATQTGQGGEQYF. DNA of the CDR3: TGTGCCACCCAAACGGGACAGGGGGGCGAGCAGTACTTC.

The rearrangement uses TRBV27 and TRBJ2-7, with TRBD2 matching 12 bases. The CDR3 has 17 residues. From germline, CDR1 is MNHEY and CDR2 SMNVEV (reference sequence). Germline trimming cut 2 bases from V and 5 bases from J; bases unmatched to any gene: 10. The CDR3 DNA is TGTGCCAGCAGTTTAAGGACTAGCGGGATAGTGCCCCACGAGCAGTACTTC. Translation gives CASSLRTSGIVPHEQYF.

This chain connects TRBV5-1 to TRBJ1-1; 7 bases match TRBD1. The germline V gene encodes CDR1 SGHRS and CDR2 YFSETQ. The CDR3 spans 14 residues. V trimming: 6 bases; J trimming: 4 bases; junction bases outside the gene matches: 9. The CDR3: CASILGGASTEAFF. The CDR3, as DNA: TGCGCCAGCATTTTAGGGGGCGCCAGCACTGAAGCTTTCTTT. Supplemented by reference TRBV5-1 and TRBJ1-1, the full variable domain reads KAGVTQTPRYLIKTRGQQVTLSCSPISGHRSVSWYQQTPGQGLQFLFEYFSETQRNKGNFPGRFSGRQFSNSRSEMNVSTLELGDSALYLCASILGGASTEAFFGQGTRLTVV.

This CDR3 reads CASRPSSGTSYEQYF. In DNA, the CDR3 is TGTGCCAGCCGCCCGTCCAGCGGGACCTCCTACGAGCAGTACTTC. V is TRBV7-2 and J is TRBJ2-7; 7 positions agree with TRBD2. Losses at the gene ends were 8 bases for V and 0 bases for J; bases not matched to a gene: 10. This CDR3 is 15 amino acids long. Germline CDR1 and CDR2: SGHTA and FQGNSA.